A selection of T cell receptor beta chains follows, all from one sample in a study of Tregs in tolerant kidney transplant recipients. Libraries were prepared by immunoSEQ multiplex PCR; TCRdb keeps only in-frame clonotypes and omits some of them. The data show about 8,300 clones, roughly 36% seen once. Antigens of these TCRs are unknown. The sample was CD8+ T cells from blood cultured with allogeneic cells, taken before the transplant. The receptor set was obtained from a human patient who received a combined kidney and bone marrow transplant. Each CDR3 is given with its conserved first and last residue. The D gene is left open where the match is weak. Clone size appears in some rows only: once, few, many, or a class for an expanded clone.

v_gene	abundance	d_gene	j_gene	CDR3aa	CDR3nt
TRBV5-1	few	.	TRBJ1-1	CASSLGLGPEAFF	TGTGCCAGCAGCTTAGGTCTTGGGCCTGAAGCTTTCTTT
TRBV27	.	TRBD1	TRBJ1-1	CASRGGTNTEAFF	TGTGCCAGCAGAGGGGGCACCAACACTGAAGCTTTCTTT
TRBV19	.	TRBD1	TRBJ2-1	CASSIEGQGKSSYNEQFF	TGTGCCAGTAGTATAGAGGGACAGGGGAAGAGCTCCTACAATGAGCAGTTCTTC
TRBV21-1	once	.	TRBJ1-2	CASIGGGGGYTF	TGTGCCAGCATCGGGGGGGGAGGGGGCTACACCTTC
TRBV7-9	.	.	TRBJ2-3	CASSLPQGLGPDTQYF	TGTGCCAGCAGCTTACCTCAGGGCCTAGGCCCAGATACGCAGTATTTT
TRBV7-9	.	TRBD2	TRBJ2-7	CASRGLAGYEQYF	TGTGCCAGCAGGGGACTAGCGGGTTACGAGCAGTACTTC
TRBV2	few	TRBD2	TRBJ2-1	CASSPGGDNEQFF	TGTGCCAGTTCTCCCGGGGGGGACAATGAGCAGTTCTTC
TRBV5-6	few	TRBD2	TRBJ2-5	CASSLGTSVSQETQYF	TGTGCCAGCAGCTTGGGTACTAGCGTTAGCCAAGAGACCCAGTACTTC
TRBV29-1	once	TRBD1	TRBJ1-1	CSGSRQGGDTEAFF	TGCAGCGGTTCTAGACAGGGAGGAGACACTGAAGCTTTCTTT
TRBV27	few	.	TRBJ2-3	CASSLILARGTDTQYF	TGTGCCAGCAGTTTGATCCTAGCACGAGGCACAGATACGCAGTATTTT
TRBV5-6	.	.	TRBJ1-5	CASSLASSSNQPQHF	TGTGCCAGCAGCTTGGCGAGTTCTAGCAATCAGCCCCAGCATTTT
TRBV5-4	.	TRBD2	TRBJ2-1	CASARSGGLNREQFF	TGTGCCAGCGCCCGTAGCGGGGGTCTGAATCGTGAGCAGTTCTTC
TRBV4-3	.	TRBD1	TRBJ2-1	CASSQRQGYNEQFF	TGCGCCAGCAGCCAACGACAGGGGTACAATGAGCAGTTCTTC
TRBV10-3	.	.	TRBJ2-7	CASSWVGTGGEQYF	TGTGCCAGCAGTTGGGTGGGGACTGGGGGCGAGCAGTACTTC
TRBV6-5	.	.	TRBJ1-1	CASSDHPGDRGAFF	TGTGCCAGCAGCGACCACCCGGGGGACCGGGGAGCTTTCTTT
TRBV29-1	few	.	TRBJ2-7	CSVEEGAGFEQYF	TGCAGCGTTGAAGAAGGGGCGGGGTTCGAGCAGTACTTC
TRBV27	few	TRBD2	TRBJ2-1	CASSAVLAGGYNEQFF	TGTGCCAGCAGTGCCGTTCTAGCGGGGGGCTACAATGAGCAGTTCTTC
TRBV5-1	.	TRBD1	TRBJ2-1	CASSLGTGGRYNEQFF	TGCGCCAGCAGCTTAGGGACAGGGGGCCGGTACAATGAGCAGTTCTTC
TRBV7-8	few	.	TRBJ1-5	CASSRGQLSNQPQHF	TGTGCCAGCAGCCGAGGACAGCTTAGCAATCAGCCCCAGCATTTT
TRBV11-1	few	.	TRBJ2-7	CASSSGVSYEQYF	TGTGCCAGCAGCTCCGGGGTTTCCTACGAGCAGTACTTC
TRBV4-1	medium-sized	.	TRBJ1-5	CASSQVESASQPQHF	TGCGCCAGCAGCCAAGTGGAGTCAGCTTCTCAGCCCCAGCATTTT
TRBV22-1	.	.	TRBJ1-1	CPGSVTRAEAFF	TGTCCTGGGAGCGTTACTCGCGCTGAAGCTTTCTTT
TRBV27	.	TRBD2	TRBJ2-3	CASSLLTGTSGREHGRDTQYF	TGTGCCAGCAGTCTCCTGACCGGGACTAGCGGGAGGGAACACGGTCGAGATACGCAGTATTTT
TRBV27	few	TRBD2	TRBJ2-3	CASSVSGLKGDTQYF	TGTGCCAGCAGCGTTAGCGGGTTAAAGGGAGATACGCAGTATTTT
TRBV7-9	few	TRBD2	TRBJ2-7	CASSPGGPFTYEQYF	TGTGCCAGCAGCCCGGGAGGCCCATTCACCTACGAGCAGTACTTC
TRBV7-4	.	TRBD2	TRBJ2-3	CASSRLAGYTDTQYF	TGTGCCAGCAGCCGACTAGCGGGGTACACAGATACGCAGTATTTT
TRBV27	.	TRBD1	TRBJ1-2	CASSFLSGGGPLPYGYTF	TGTGCCAGCAGTTTCCTCTCAGGGGGCGGCCCGCTCCCCTATGGCTACACCTTC
TRBV5-1	.	TRBD1	TRBJ1-1	CASSWTGWTNTEAFF	TGCGCCAGCAGCTGGACAGGGTGGACGAACACTGAAGCTTTCTTT
TRBV27	.	TRBD2	TRBJ2-3	CASSAILAGGPDTQYF	TGTGCCAGCAGTGCCATTCTAGCGGGAGGGCCAGATACGCAGTATTTT
TRBV5-6	few	TRBD2	TRBJ2-3	CASSRLAGYTDTQYF	TGTGCCAGCAGCCGACTAGCGGGGTACACAGATACGCAGTATTTT
TRBV9	.	TRBD1	TRBJ2-2	CAGTDREDRGAVF	TGTGCCGGTACGGACAGGGAGGACCGGGGAGCTGTTTTT
TRBV11-2	.	TRBD1	TRBJ2-7	CASRRDSYEQYF	TGTGCCAGCCGCCGGGACAGCTACGAGCAGTACTTC
TRBV6-1	few	.	TRBJ2-7	CASNIRGTAYEQYF	TGTGCTAGCAATATAAGGGGGACGGCATACGAGCAGTACTTC